This T cell receptor beta chain originates from a study of graft-versus-host responses after intestinal transplantation. At the level of the study: Recipients across the board were started on anti-thymocyte globulin induction, then kept on tacrolimus and steroids for around three years. Study observations and caveats: HvG clone declines early post-transplant were associated with peak circulating GvH levels. In recipient marrow, GvH clones were found, and some appeared first in ileum or blood. Graft-versus-host to host-versus-graft clonal ratios in allografts were high in patients with graft-donor T cell macrochimerism.

As to this clone: No antigen is known for it.

Clones were sequenced by immunoSEQ multiplex PCR, and TCRdb holds only the in-frame ones, with some missing. The table includes some 110,000 clones, 90% detected once. The specimen comprised unstimulated CD4+ T cells sorted from spleen or lymph node cells, sampled before intestinal transplant. The sequence derives from a human donor who received an intestinal transplant.

The CDR3 nucleotides are TGTGCCAGCAGCGAAATAGCGGGAGACACCGGGGAGCTGTTTTTT. Protein sequence: CASSEIAGDTGELFF. The rearrangement uses TRBV11-2 and TRBJ2-2; 9 nucleotides agree with TRBD2. With 5 bases clipped from V and 3 bases from J, the junction kept 4 bases outside the gene matches. This CDR3 comprises 15 residues. Per germline, CDR1 SGHAT and CDR2 FQNNGV.